This entry lists 10 T cell receptor beta chains sequenced from one sample in a study of response to subunit inactivated influenza vaccine. TCRdb processed the RT-PCR reads anew with MiXCR; each CDR3 protein has one entry. The sample contains about 570,000 distinct CDR3 sequences, over 9% of which appear only once. This sample was shared with a second study, whose subject was T cells expressing NK-cell markers. That source adds: TCR beta cDNA was made by 5'RACE template switching with UMIs.

This specimen was PBMCs from blood, taken on the day of vaccination. These receptors were obtained from a man aged 50-60 years who received an inactivated influenza vaccine.

In its sample, this clonotype was seen a few times. This chain connects TRBV27 to TRBJ1-2; D uncertain. CDR3 size: 14 residues. CDR1 is MNHEY and CDR2 is SMNVEV in the germline V gene (reference sequence). Trimming took 2 bases from V and 0 from J, leaving 7 bases between them. The CDR3, as DNA: TGTGCCAGCAGTTTACTCGGGGCTAACTATGGCTACACCTTC. As protein: CASSLLGANYGYTF.

This clonotype was seen many times. The J gene is TRBJ2-3, the V gene TRBV12-3 or TRBV12-4; perhaps D is TRBD1 or TRBD2 (5 bases each). Trimming left V 3 bases short and J 6 bases short, with 10 bases between. The CDR3 spans 13 residues. CDR3 nucleotides: TGTGCCAGCAGTTTTGGCAGGGAGGATACGCAGTATTTT. Translated: CASSFGREDTQYF.

The J gene is TRBJ2-3, the V gene TRBV6-1, with D possibly being TRBD2 (9 bases). The CDR3 sequence is 16 residues long. The V and J ends lost 5 bases and 3 bases respectively, with 18 bases between them. In germline, CDR1 is MNHNS, CDR2 SASEGT. CDR3 DNA sequence: TGTGCCAGCAGTCCCCAGGGGGCGGGGGGGACAGATACGCAGTATTTT. Protein product: CASSPQGAGGTDTQYF.

The table lists this clonotype with a few counts. The chain employs TRBV15 and TRBJ2-5; no reliable D call. The V end was cut by 0 bases, the J end by 4 bases, with 12 bases between. Germline V gene sequence: CDR1 LNHNV, CDR2 YYDKDF (reference sequence). The CDR3 covers 15 residues. The CDR3 is CATSRDKPSSETQYF. CDR3 sequence (DNA): TGTGCCACCAGCAGAGATAAACCGTCGTCAGAGACCCAGTACTTC.

This clonotype was seen a few times. This chain links TRBV4-2 with TRBJ2-1, with D maybe TRBD1 (6 bases). Looked up from germline, CDR1 is LGHNA and CDR2 is YNFKEQ. V was pared by 4 bases and J by 0 bases, with 19 bases between. The CDR3 loop spans 18 amino acids. The CDR3 region is CASSPKPRGGHSYNEQFF. The CDR3 DNA follows: TGTGCCAGCAGCCCCAAGCCCAGGGGCGGGCACTCCTACAATGAGCAGTTCTTC.

Many counts were recorded for this clonotype. The chain uses TRBV7-6 and TRBJ2-3; 12 bases match TRBD2. There are 16 residues in the CDR3. From germline, CDR1 is SGHVS and CDR2 FNYEAQ. J gave up 2 bases and V 4 bases, and 4 bases lay outside the gene matches. For the CDR3, the DNA is TGTGCCAGCAGCTCCCGACTAGCGGGAGCCACAGATACGCAGTATTTT. As protein: CASSSRLAGATDTQYF.

CDR3 sequence reads: CASSSKEGGKLFF. DNA for the CDR3: TGCGCCAGCAGCTCAAAAGAGGGGGGAAAACTGTTTTTT. The chain uses TRBV5-1 and TRBJ1-4, with D possibly TRBD1 on 6 matching bases. The V end was cut by 3 bases, the J end by 10 bases, with 13 bases between. The CDR3 has 13 amino acids. CDR1 is SGHRS and CDR2 is YFSETQ in the germline V gene.

A few counts support this clonotype. This chain uses TRBV12-3 or TRBV12-4 with TRBJ2-2; D is possibly TRBD2 (7 bases). Trimming pared 5 bases from V and 4 bases from J, leaving 14 bases between. The CDR3 extends over 15 amino acids. CDR3 in DNA: TGTGCCAGCAGTCCCGGGGGGCTCCTCACCGGGGAGCTGTTTTTT. Protein product: CASSPGGLLTGELFF.

The chain has TRBV10-1 and TRBJ2-2; D is perhaps TRBD1 (6 bases). Trimming took 7 bases from V and 1 from J, leaving 10 bases between them. This CDR3 has 14 amino acids. CDR1 and CDR2 (germline): WNHNN, SYGVQD (reference sequence). The CDR3: CASNSDRNTGELFF. DNA of the CDR3: TGCGCCAGCAATTCGGACAGGAACACCGGGGAGCTGTTTTTT.

The V call is TRBV7-9, the J call TRBJ2-7; D perhaps matches TRBD1 (5 bases). The V and J ends lost 5 bases and 5 bases respectively, with 16 bases between them. Germline V gene data show CDR1 as SEHNR and CDR2 as FQNEAQ (reference sequence). The CDR3 has 14 amino acids. The CDR3 DNA follows: TGTGCCAGCAGCCAAGGCAGGGCGCCCCACGAGCAGTACTTC. Protein: CASSQGRAPHEQYF.